This TCR beta chain was recorded in a study of identical twins. Study findings and constraints: Models underestimated how often monozygotic twins shared out-of-frame TCR alpha.

Germline V gives CDR1 SGHRS, CDR2 YFSETQ. This CDR3 region has 15 residues. The ends lost 0 bases at V and 1 base at J; junction bases unmatched: 2. Concerning this clonotype: Antigen unknown.

TCRdb itself ran the 5' RACE reads through MiXCR, one entry per CDR3 protein. The table records about 470,000 distinct CDR3 sequences, more than 20% of them present only once. This sample was shared with a second study, whose subject was T cells expressing NK-cell markers. As reported in that work: Among the experiments, several used an anti-gamma-delta TCR antibody to restrict sorting to alpha-beta TCR T cells.

The sample taken for sequencing was CD4+ T cells sorted from blood. This sequence was found in a woman between 18 and 29 years old in good health. The chain joins TRBV5-1 to TRBJ1-1; TRBD1 aligns across 8 bases. The CDR3: CASSLGQGRNTEAFF. The DNA for the CDR3 is TGCGCCAGCAGCTTGGGACAGGGGAGGAACACTGAAGCTTTCTTT.